The text below deals with one T cell receptor (beta chain). As processed by the authors: The authors estimated nucleated cell counts from reference gene primer amplification. Repertoires were generated with immunoSEQ multiplex PCR, while TCRdb's copy carries only in-frame clones and drops some. Clone size and V and J calls were adopted from that table, with D and trimming inferred from the DNA. The sample records about 76,000 clones, around 78% being singletons. The data were taken from a study of blood T cell repertoires in COVID-19. Study summary: Whether acute or convalescent, the COVID-19 samples came from the United States, Italy and Spain. Nucleic acid was either cDNA or gDNA, and it came from T cells, B-cell-depleted T cells, or PBMCs.

The sequence was obtained from a human donor in a cohort sampled during active COVID-19. The specimen was peripheral blood.

The CDR3 reads CASSSRTSGTTGELFF. The CDR3 nucleotides read TGCGCCAGCAGCTCCCGGACTAGCGGGACCACCGGGGAGCTGTTTTTT. The chain couples TRBV4-3 to TRBJ2-2; 12 bases are shared with TRBD2. V dropped 5 bases and J dropped 4; count of bases not matched to a gene: 5. Germline V gene lookup returns CDR1 LGHNA and CDR2 YSLEER. This CDR3 has 16 amino acids.